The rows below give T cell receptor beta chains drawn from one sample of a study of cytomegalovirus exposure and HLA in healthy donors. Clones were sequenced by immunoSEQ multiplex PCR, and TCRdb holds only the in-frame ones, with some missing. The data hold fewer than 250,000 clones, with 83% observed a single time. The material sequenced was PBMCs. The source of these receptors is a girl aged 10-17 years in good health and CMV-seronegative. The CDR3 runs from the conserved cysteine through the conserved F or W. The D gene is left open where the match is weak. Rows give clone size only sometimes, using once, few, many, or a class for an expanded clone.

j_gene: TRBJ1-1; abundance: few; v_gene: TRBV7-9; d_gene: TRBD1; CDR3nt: TGTGCCAGCAGCCTTGGCGGGACAGAGAACACTGAAGCTTTCTTT; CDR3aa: CASSLGGTENTEAFF
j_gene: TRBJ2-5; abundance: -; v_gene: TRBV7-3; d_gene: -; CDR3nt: TGTGCCAGCAGCGCACGGGGTTCGCCCACCCTTCAAGAGACCCAGTACTTC; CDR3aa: CASSARGSPTLQETQYF
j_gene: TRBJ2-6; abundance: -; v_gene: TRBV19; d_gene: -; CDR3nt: TGTGCCAGTAGTATCGACAGGTCTGGGGCCAACGTCCTGACTTTC; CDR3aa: CASSIDRSGANVLTF
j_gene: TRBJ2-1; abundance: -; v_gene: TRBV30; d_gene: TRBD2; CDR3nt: TGTGCCTGGACCGCCCGGTTGACCGGGACTAGCGGGGTGGGCTCCTACAATGAGCAGTTCTTC; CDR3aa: CAWTARLTGTSGVGSYNEQFF
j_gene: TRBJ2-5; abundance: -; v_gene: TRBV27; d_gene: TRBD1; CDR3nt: TGTGCCAGCAGTCCAACCCGACAGGGGGGCGAGACCCAGTACTTC; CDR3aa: CASSPTRQGGETQYF
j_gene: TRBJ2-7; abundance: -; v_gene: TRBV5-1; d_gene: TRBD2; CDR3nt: TGCGCCAGCAGCTTGCTACAGCGGGAGGACTACGAGCAGTACTTC; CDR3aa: CASSLLQREDYEQYF
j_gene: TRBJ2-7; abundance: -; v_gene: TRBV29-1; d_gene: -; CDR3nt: TGCAGCGTTAACAGGGGGGGATCCTACGAGCAGTACTTC; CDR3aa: CSVNRGGSYEQYF
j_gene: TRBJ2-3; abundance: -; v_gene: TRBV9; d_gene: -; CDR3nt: TGTGCCAGCCAAGGACATGGCACAGATACGCAGTATTTT; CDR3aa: CASQGHGTDTQYF
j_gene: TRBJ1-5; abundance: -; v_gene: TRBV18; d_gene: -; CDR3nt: TGTGCCAGCTCACCGGGCAGATCCGGTAGTCCCCAGCATTTT; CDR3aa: CASSPGRSGSPQHF
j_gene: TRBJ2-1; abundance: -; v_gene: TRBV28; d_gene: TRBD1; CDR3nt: TGTGCCAGCGGGCTTGACAGGGGCCTCTACAATGAGCAGTTCTTC; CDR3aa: CASGLDRGLYNEQFF
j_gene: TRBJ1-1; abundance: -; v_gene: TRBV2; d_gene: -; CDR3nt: TGTGCCAGCAGCAAAACAGGGTTGGGGGACACTGAAGCTTTCTTT; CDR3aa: CASSKTGLGDTEAFF
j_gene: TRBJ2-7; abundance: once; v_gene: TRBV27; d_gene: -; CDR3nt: TGTGCCAGCAGTTTATATGGTCAGGGGGGCTCCTACGAGCAGTACTTC; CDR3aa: CASSLYGQGGSYEQYF
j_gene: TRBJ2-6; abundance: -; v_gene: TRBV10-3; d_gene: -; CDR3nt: TGTGCCATCAGTGCTGACTTCTCCGGGACAAAGCCTTCTGGGGCCAACGTCCTGACTTTC; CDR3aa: CAISADFSGTKPSGANVLTF
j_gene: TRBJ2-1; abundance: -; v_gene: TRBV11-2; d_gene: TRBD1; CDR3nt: TGTGCCAGCAGTCGTACGGGACAGGGGGGGCACAATGAGCAGTTCTTC; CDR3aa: CASSRTGQGGHNEQFF
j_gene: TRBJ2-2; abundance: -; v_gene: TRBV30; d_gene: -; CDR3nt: TGTGCCTGGAAGGCGGTGAACACCGGGGAGCTGTTTTTT; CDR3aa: CAWKAVNTGELFF
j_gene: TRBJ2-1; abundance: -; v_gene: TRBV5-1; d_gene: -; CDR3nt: TGCGCCAGCGGAAAAGCGGGTTACTCCTACAATGAGCAGTTCTTC; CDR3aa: CASGKAGYSYNEQFF
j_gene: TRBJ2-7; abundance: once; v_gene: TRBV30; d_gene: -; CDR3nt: TGTGCCTGGAGTGCACAGGGTTCCTACGAGCAGTACTTC; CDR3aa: CAWSAQGSYEQYF